These 30 T cell receptor beta chains share one sample of origin, sequenced in a study of T cells in Graves' hyperthyroidism and ophthalmopathy. TCR beta CDR3 regions were amplified from RNA. Initially, a first-round RT-PCR of the TCR CDR3 employed the HTBI primer set. TCRdb reanalysed the multiplex PCR reads using MiXCR and keeps one entry per CDR3 protein. The sample holds some 400,000 distinct CDR3 sequences; 19% are singletons and the top ten take 3.7%. Sequencing was done on a sample of blood. These receptors were taken from a woman under 30 with Graves' hyperthyroidism.

This clonotype has a count of ten or more. This chain links TRBV5-5 with TRBJ2-7; D uncertain. Germline V lookup: CDR1 SGHKS, CDR2 YYEKEE (reference sequence). Trimming removed 4 bases at V and 5 bases at J, with 16 bases between. The CDR3 is 14 amino acids. The CDR3 loop reads CASSLTLGGNEQYF. DNA for the CDR3: TGTGCCAGCAGCCTCACCCTTGGTGGAAACGAGCAGTACTTC.

There are many counts of this clonotype. The chain has TRBV2 and TRBJ1-2; D is undetermined. V was pared by 1 base and J by 7 bases, with 31 bases between. The germline CDR1 and CDR2 sequences are SNHLY and FYNNEI. This CDR3 contains 20 residues. The CDR3 protein is CASSEGHWVVLRLRPRGYTF. The CDR3 DNA sequence: TGTGCCAGCAGTGAAGGTCATTGGGTCGTGCTGAGACTGAGGCCGCGTGGCTACACCTTC.

This chain joins TRBV20-1 and TRBJ1-1; D gene ambiguous. The CDR3 is 16 residues long. Germline V gene lookup returns CDR1 DFQATT and CDR2 SNEGSKA (reference sequence). V lost 0 bases to trimming and J lost 0 bases, with 14 bases between them. CDR3 protein: CSARDWAPDLNTEAFF. The CDR3, as DNA: TGCAGTGCTAGAGATTGGGCCCCTGACTTGAACACTGAAGCTTTCTTT.

This chain connects TRBV10-3 to TRBJ1-2; D uncertain. V lost 3 bases and J 3 bases, leaving 8 bases between the germline ends. This CDR3 spans 13 amino acids. Germline CDR1 reads ENHRY; CDR2 reads SYGVKD. The CDR3 bases are TGTGCCATCAGTGACCTGCCGGACTATGGCTACACCTTC. It specifies CAISDLPDYGYTF.

The V call is TRBV5-1, the J call TRBJ2-7, with 8 positions matching TRBD1. The CDR3 extends over 14 amino acids. Germline V gives CDR1 SGHRS, CDR2 YFSETQ. Unmatched junction bases numbered 3, after V lost 4 bases and J lost 0 bases. The DNA for the CDR3 is TGCGCCAGCAGCATGGACAGGGCCTCCTACGAGCAGTACTTC. This gives the protein CASSMDRASYEQYF.

This clonotype was seen ten or more times. The CDR3 sequence: CASSSLAGGDEQYF. The CDR3 DNA follows: TGTGCCAGCAGTTCCCTAGCGGGGGGGGACGAGCAGTACTTC. The rearrangement links TRBV12-3 or TRBV12-4 to TRBJ2-7, with 12 positions matching TRBD2. The J segment lost 5 bases and the V segment lost 4 bases, leaving 3 bases of the junction unmatched. The CDR3 consists of 14 residues.

This chain joins TRBV11-2 and TRBJ2-7; 10 bases are a match to TRBD1. Unmatched junction bases numbered 9, after V lost 5 bases and J lost 2 bases. CDR1 SGHAT and CDR2 FQNNGV come from the germline V gene. The CDR3 is made up of 16 amino acids. The CDR3 region is CASSRTGTGVAYEQYF. CDR3 in DNA: TGTGCCAGCAGCCGGACCGGGACAGGGGTTGCCTACGAGCAGTACTTC.

This clonotype was seen at least ten times. The chain combines TRBV10-1 with TRBJ1-1; D is uncertain. The germline V gene encodes CDR1 WNHNN and CDR2 SYGVQD (reference sequence). Deletions cut 4 bases from V and 1 base from J, with 10 bases between. There are 14 residues in the CDR3. The CDR3 nucleotides read TGCGCCAGCAGTGTAGACCCCGCGAACACTGAAGCTTTCTTT. Amino acids: CASSVDPANTEAFF.

This clonotype was observed many times. This chain uses TRBV7-3 with TRBJ2-2; TRBD2 aligns across 7 bases. Germline CDR1 reads SGHTA; CDR2 reads FQGTGA. The length of the CDR3 is 13 residues. Unmatched junction bases numbered 5, after V lost 5 bases and J lost 8 bases. Written as DNA, the CDR3 is TGTGCCAGCAGCCCCCAAGCGGGGGGGGAGCTGTTTTTT. Protein product: CASSPQAGGELFF.

At least ten counts were recorded for this clonotype. The genes are TRBV30 and TRBJ1-2; D gene unclear. Germline CDR1 and CDR2: GTSNPN and SVGIG (reference sequence). Trimming took off 5 bases at V and 7 bases at J, with 8 bases between the two ends. This CDR3 has 10 residues. DNA for the CDR3: TGTGCCTGGGGTCGTCGTGGCTACACCTTC. Its protein is CAWGRRGYTF.

This clonotype was seen repeatedly, ten times or more. This rearrangement joins TRBV28 to TRBJ1-1; a weak D match, TRBD1 (6 bases). Trimming removed 2 bases at V and 0 bases at J, with 13 bases between. Germline CDR1 and CDR2: MDHEN and SYDVKM. This CDR3 is 16 amino acids long. CDR3 sequence reads: CASSLPGATMNTEAFF. CDR3 nucleotide sequence: TGTGCCAGCAGTTTACCAGGGGCGACGATGAACACTGAAGCTTTCTTT.

This clonotype appeared a single time. The CDR3 here is CASSYGGIEQYF. Here the CDR3 DNA reads TGTGCCAGCAGTTATGGGGGGATCGAGCAGTACTTC. This rearrangement joins TRBV28 to TRBJ2-7; D perhaps matches TRBD2 (6 bases). The V end was cut by 4 bases, the J end by 6 bases, with 10 bases between. The CDR3 covers 12 residues. Germline CDR1 and CDR2: MDHEN and SYDVKM.

This clonotype was seen more than once but under ten times. This rearrangement joins TRBV18 to TRBJ2-6; D remains ambiguous. Between the trimmed V and J ends, which lost 6 bases and 0 bases, there was a span of 15 bases. CDR3 length equals 17 residues. Germline values: CDR1 KGHSH, CDR2 LQKENI. CDR3 loop: CASSLRPAISGANVLTF. The CDR3 bases are TGTGCCAGCTCCCTTAGACCAGCTATCTCTGGGGCCAACGTCCTGACTTTC. The full variable domain, with the rest looked up from reference TRBV18 and TRBJ2-6, is NAGVMQNPRHLVRRRGQEARLRCSPMKGHSHVYWYRQLPEEGLKFMVYLQKENIIDESGMPKERFSAEFPKEGPSILRIQQVVRGDSAAYFCASSLRPAISGANVLTFGAGSRLTVL.

In this sample, this clonotype turned up many times. The chain carries TRBV12-3 or TRBV12-4 and TRBJ1-5; D is undetermined. This CDR3 comprises 12 residues. V was shortened by 10 bases and J by 9 bases, with 16 bases between the two germline ends. CDR3 nucleotide sequence: TGTGCCACCCGGGCCTTCTGGGGGCCCCAGCATTTT. Its translation is CATRAFWGPQHF.

Details on this clonotype: One base away lies a much larger clone, so this may be a sequencing read error. The chain carries TRBV6-2 or TRBV6-3 and TRBJ2-2; no definite D call. The CDR3 has 11 residues. Trimming took 2 bases from V and 7 from J, leaving 2 bases between them. Germline values: CDR1 MNHEY, CDR2 SVGEGT. The CDR3 is CASSYLGELFF. DNA for the CDR3: TGTGCCAGCAGTTACCTCGGGGAGCTGTTTTTT.

This clonotype was picked up many times. With a much larger clone just one base away, this may be a read error. The chain combines TRBV7-9 with TRBJ2-7; D call uncertain. This CDR3 is 13 amino acids long. From germline, CDR1 is SEHNR and CDR2 FQNEAQ (reference sequence). CDR3 in DNA: TGTGCCAGCGGCTTAGAACGGGCCCACGAGCAGTACTTC. Protein: CASGLERAHEQYF.

This clonotype was observed at least ten times. The rearrangement joins TRBV5-4 to TRBJ1-1, with D tentatively TRBD1 (6 bases). The CDR3 loop spans 13 amino acids. The V end lost 3 bases, the J end lost 7 bases, and 13 bases lay between the germline ends. Looked up from germline, CDR1 is SGHNT and CDR2 is YYREEE (reference sequence). The CDR3 nucleotides are TGTGCCAGCAGCTCAGGACAGACTAGTGAAGCTTTCTTT. It encodes CASSSGQTSEAFF.

J is TRBJ1-5 and V is TRBV2; D possibly corresponds to TRBD1 (5 bases). The germline V gene encodes CDR1 SNHLY and CDR2 FYNNEI. CDR3 length: 13 amino acids. V was cut by 7 bases and J by 6 bases, with 13 bases left in between. The CDR3 bases are TGTGCCAGCACAGGGCTGCGGGGTCAGCCCCAGCATTTT. Translation gives CASTGLRGQPQHF.

The table lists this clonotype with many counts. The chain has TRBV6-1 and TRBJ2-7; D not resolved. The CDR3 contains 11 residues. Germline V lookup: CDR1 MNHNS, CDR2 SASEGT. V was shortened by 10 bases and J by 0 bases, with 7 bases between the two germline ends. CDR3 bases: TGTGCCACCTACAGCTCCTACGAGCAGTACTTC. Its protein is CATYSSYEQYF.

At least ten counts were recorded for this clonotype. This chain connects TRBV28 to TRBJ2-7, with 7 bases identical to TRBD2. Germline V gene lookup returns CDR1 MDHEN and CDR2 SYDVKM. Unmatched junction bases numbered 14, after V lost 6 bases and J lost 3 bases. The CDR3 is 16 amino acids. The CDR3 bases are TGTGCCAGCAGCACTCGGGGAGGGAAGACCATCTACGAGCAGTACTTC. It codes for CASSTRGGKTIYEQYF.

The chain links TRBV30 to TRBJ1-5; 7 nucleotides match TRBD1. CDR1 is GTSNPN and CDR2 is SVGIG in the germline V gene (reference sequence). The J segment lost 8 bases and the V segment lost 5 bases, leaving 6 bases of the junction unmatched. The CDR3 length is 12 residues. In DNA form, the CDR3 reads TGTGCCTGGGGGGACAGCAGAAAGCCCCAGCATTTT. It yields the protein CAWGDSRKPQHF. The full variable domain, its missing parts supplied by reference TRBV30 and TRBJ1-5, is SQTIHQWPATLVQPVGSPLSLECTVEGTSNPNLYWYRQAAGRGLQLLFYSVGIGQISSEVPQNLSASRPQDRQFILSSKKLLLSDSGFYLCAWGDSRKPQHFGDGTRLSIL.

Ten or more counts support this clonotype. V gene TRBV15 combines with J gene TRBJ2-7, with TRBD1 identical over 10 bases. With 5 bases clipped from V and 4 bases from J, the junction kept 5 bases outside the gene matches. The CDR3 extends over 14 amino acids. The germline V gene encodes CDR1 LNHNV and CDR2 YYDKDF (reference sequence). The CDR3 bases are TGTGCCACCAGCCGCCGGGACAGGGGTTACGAGCAGTACTTC. This encodes CATSRRDRGYEQYF.

In this sample, this clonotype turned up many times. The chain combines TRBV24-1 with TRBJ2-7; 12 bases fit TRBD1. The CDR3 totals 15 residues. Per the germline V gene, CDR1 is KGHDR and CDR2 is SFDVKD. The V gene end was trimmed by 4 bases and the J gene end by 8 bases; junction bases not matched to a gene: 8. The DNA of the CDR3 is TGTGCCACCAGTGAATACCCGGGACAGGGGGCAAAGCAGTACTTC. Its protein product is CATSEYPGQGAKQYF.

This clonotype was observed at least ten times. The genes are TRBV20-1 and TRBJ1-5; 7 bases map to TRBD1. The CDR3 covers 12 residues. V gave up 6 bases and J gave up 4 bases; unmatched junction bases: 3. Germline values: CDR1 DFQATT, CDR2 SNEGSKA (reference sequence). CDR3 in amino acids: CSARTGNQPQHF. CDR3 bases: TGCAGTGCAAGGACAGGAAATCAGCCCCAGCATTTT.

This clonotype occurred a few times. Being one base from a much bigger clone, this may be a read error. The CDR3, as DNA: TGCAGTGCTAGGGGAGCGGGACACTCACCCGCGAACACCGGGGAGCTGTGTTTT. It codes for CSARGAGHSPANTGELCF. The V call is TRBV20-1, the J call TRBJ2-2, with a tentative D call TRBD2 (7 bases). The CDR3 sequence is 18 residues long. The germline CDR1 and CDR2 sequences are DFQATT and SNEGSKA (reference sequence).

This clonotype was seen ten or more times. J is TRBJ2-7 and V is TRBV9; TRBD1 agrees at 7 bases. There are 14 residues in the CDR3. V lost 3 bases and J lost 4; bases outside the gene matches: 7. Germline lookup yields CDR1 SGDLS and CDR2 YYNGEE. Here the CDR3 DNA reads TGTGCCAGCAGCGAGACAGGGTCCGCGTACGAGCAGTACTTC. Encoded protein: CASSETGSAYEQYF. Filled out from reference TRBV9 and TRBJ2-7, the complete variable domain reads DSGVTQTPKHLITATGQRVTLRCSPRSGDLSVYWYQQSLDQGLQFLIQYYNGEERAKGNILERFSAQQFPDLHSELNLSSLELGDSALYFCASSETGSAYEQYFGPGTRLTVT.

The sample holds many counts of this clonotype. Being one base from a much bigger clone, this may be a read error. J is TRBJ2-7 and V is TRBV12-3 or TRBV12-4, with 8 positions matching TRBD1. CDR3 length equals 15 residues. This CDR3 is CASSSNTGGYYGQYF. CDR3 DNA sequence: TGTGCCAGCAGTTCCAATACAGGGGGGTACTACGGGCAGTACTTC.

This clonotype was observed a handful of times. V is TRBV9 and J is TRBJ1-2, with D possibly TRBD1 on 6 matching bases. This CDR3 is 16 amino acids long. Trimming removed 3 bases at V and 7 bases at J, with 22 bases between. CDR1 SGDLS and CDR2 YYNGEE come from the germline V gene. The CDR3 bases are TGTGCCAGCAGCGCGGACCTTGACAGGCTACAGCGTGGCTACACCTTC. Translation gives CASSADLDRLQRGYTF.

This clonotype was seen repeatedly, ten times or more. This chain connects TRBV27 to TRBJ1-2; 9 bases agree with TRBD1. The germline V gene encodes CDR1 MNHEY and CDR2 SMNVEV (reference sequence). The CDR3 sequence is 14 residues long. The V segment lost 7 bases and the J segment 0 bases; nucleotides outside the gene matches: 3. CDR3 in DNA: TGTGCCAGCACCCGACAGGGGGCTAACTATGGCTACACCTTC. This sequence encodes CASTRQGANYGYTF.

This clonotype was detected ten times or more. The chain has TRBV30 and TRBJ2-7; 8 bases are a match to TRBD1. Trimming at V came to 0 bases and at J to 2 bases, leaving 6 bases not matched to a gene. Germline lookup yields CDR1 GTSNPN and CDR2 SVGIG (reference sequence). The CDR3 sequence is 15 residues long. The CDR3 bases are TGTGCCTGGAGTGTACTAGGGACAGGCGCCTACGAGCAGTACTTC. This encodes CAWSVLGTGAYEQYF.